These T cell receptor beta chains were read from a single sample in a study of CD8+CD57+ T cells in acquired aplastic anemia. Using its own MiXCR run on the reads, TCRdb lists one record per CDR3 protein. The table has roughly 98,000 distinct CDR3 sequences, 55% to 70% seen once. Material for sequencing was sorted CD4+, CD8+, or CD8+CD57+ T cells (not recorded which) from PBMCs. All receptors come from a human donor with aplastic anemia. CDR3s include the opening cysteine and the closing phenylalanine or tryptophan. A D gene is named only where the DNA matches it firmly. Rows give clone size only sometimes, using once, few, many, or a class for an expanded clone.

DNA	CDR3	V	D	J	size
TGTGCCAGTAGTATAAGGGCGGGACAGGGGGCGCATAGCAATCAGCCCCAGCATTTT	CASSIRAGQGAHSNQPQHF	TRBV19	TRBD1	TRBJ1-5	.
TGTGCCACCAGTACGGGATATACGCAGTATTTT	CATSTGYTQYF	TRBV24-1	.	TRBJ2-3	.
TGCAGCGCCAGACGGGGGGTTGAAGGCGAGCAGTACTTC	CSARRGVEGEQYF	TRBV29-1	TRBD2	TRBJ2-7	.
TGCAGTGCTAGGGCCGCTAGCGGGGTGAATGAGCAGTTCTTC	CSARAASGVNEQFF	TRBV20-1	TRBD2	TRBJ2-1	.
TGTGCCAGCAGTAAACTAGCGGGAGAGGCCGGGGAGCTGTTTTTT	CASSKLAGEAGELFF	TRBV6-4	TRBD2	TRBJ2-2	.
TGTGCCAGCAGCTGGGACAGAAACACTGAAGCTTTCTTT	CASSWDRNTEAFF	TRBV7-6	TRBD1	TRBJ1-1	.
TGTGCCAGTAGCCGCCAAGGACAGGGGGGGGGTCAGCCCCAGCATTTT	CASSRQGQGGGQPQHF	TRBV19	TRBD1	TRBJ1-5	few
TGTGCCAGCAGTGAAGCGCGAGACCCCCCCAATGAGCAGTTCTTC	CASSEARDPPNEQFF	TRBV6-1	.	TRBJ2-1	many
TGTGCCAGCAGAAGACAGGGGGGGGAGCTGTTTTTT	CASRRQGGELFF	TRBV7-2	TRBD1	TRBJ2-2	few
TGTGCCACCAGTCGCTACCTACCACATGGAGGGACTCCCTACGAGCAGTACTTC	CATSRYLPHGGTPYEQYF	TRBV15	.	TRBJ2-7	.
TGTGCCAGCAGTGAATCCTCATGGGTCACTGAAGCTTTCTTT	CASSESSWVTEAFF	TRBV25-1	.	TRBJ1-1	.
TGCAGTGCTAGAGGGACTAGCGGGAGCTACGAGCAGTACTTC	CSARGTSGSYEQYF	TRBV20-1	TRBD2	TRBJ2-7	.
TGTGCCAGCAGCTTAATCCTGGTCGGGAACACTGAAGCTTTCTTT	CASSLILVGNTEAFF	TRBV7-3	.	TRBJ1-1	few
TGTGCCACCAGTGAAGCAGGGACTCAGCCCCAGCATTTT	CATSEAGTQPQHF	TRBV24-1	.	TRBJ1-5	.
TGTGCCACCAGTGAACCCTCAGGAGGGAACTCGGGACAGTTCTTC	CATSEPSGGNSGQFF	TRBV24-1	.	TRBJ2-1	.
TGCGCCAGCAGCCAAGCGGGGGCTGGGCAGCCCCAGCATTTT	CASSQAGAGQPQHF	TRBV4-1	.	TRBJ1-5	.
TGCAGCGTGCTGGAGATTTACGAGCAGTACTTC	CSVLEIYEQYF	TRBV29-1	.	TRBJ2-7	.
TGTGCCAGCAGCATCGGGGTATGGTACGAGCAGTACTTC	CASSIGVWYEQYF	TRBV7-2	.	TRBJ2-7	.
TGCAGTGCTAGAGATCAGACAGATACGCAGTATTTT	CSARDQTDTQYF	TRBV20-1	.	TRBJ2-3	few
TGTGCCAGCAGAGACGGCAGGGGCAGCTCCTACGAGCAGTACTTC	CASRDGRGSSYEQYF	TRBV14	.	TRBJ2-7	once
TGTGCCAGCGGACGGCTGGAGACCCAGTACTTC	CASGRLETQYF	TRBV7-6	.	TRBJ2-5	.
TGTGCCATCAGTGTGGGGGGGGGGCTTAATGAGCAGTTCTTC	CAISVGGGLNEQFF	TRBV10-3	.	TRBJ2-1	.
TGCAGCGTTGCCTTGCCGGGACTAGAGTACAATGGGCAGTTCTTC	CSVALPGLEYNGQFF	TRBV29-1	TRBD2	TRBJ2-1	.
TGTGCCATCAGTCGATATACAGGGACTAGCTTAGCCGAGCAGTACTTC	CAISRYTGTSLAEQYF	TRBV10-3	TRBD2	TRBJ2-7	.
TGTGCCACCAGCAGAGTGGGGGTGGGGGCCCCTAATGAAAAACTGTTTTTT	CATSRVGVGAPNEKLFF	TRBV15	.	TRBJ1-4	once
TGTGCCAGCTCTCCAGGGCAAAACTATGGCTACACCTTC	CASSPGQNYGYTF	TRBV2	.	TRBJ1-2	.
TGCAGTGCTAACCGCCGACAGGGGAGCACAGATACGCAGTATTTT	CSANRRQGSTDTQYF	TRBV20-1	TRBD1	TRBJ2-3	.
TGCGCCAGCAGCGGGACTAGCTCCGAGCAGTACTTC	CASSGTSSEQYF	TRBV10-2	TRBD2	TRBJ2-7	.
TGCAGCGTTGAAGACCCGACAGGGGGAATGTACGAGCAGTACTTC	CSVEDPTGGMYEQYF	TRBV29-1	TRBD1	TRBJ2-7	.
TGTGCCAGCTTGGGAGCGGGCGCCAATGAGCAGTTCTTC	CASLGAGANEQFF	TRBV7-3	.	TRBJ2-1	.
TGCAGTGCCGAACAGCTTAGTTCTACGCAGTATTTT	CSAEQLSSTQYF	TRBV20-1	.	TRBJ2-3	.
TGTGCCACCAGCCCTGCGAGGGAGTGGGACAATGAGCAGTTCTTC	CATSPAREWDNEQFF	TRBV15	.	TRBJ2-1	few
TGCAGCGTCGGAGACATTGGGGACTACGAGCAGTACTTC	CSVGDIGDYEQYF	TRBV29-1	.	TRBJ2-7	.
TGTGCCAGCAGCCCGGACAGGGACTCCTACAATGAGCAGTTCTTC	CASSPDRDSYNEQFF	TRBV6-1	TRBD1	TRBJ2-1	many
TGTGCCACAAACTGGGGGCTCCCCACTAGCAATCAGCCCCAGCATTTT	CATNWGLPTSNQPQHF	TRBV15	.	TRBJ1-5	.
TGTGCCACCAGCAGAGATAGGAATTGGGGGCTCAGTTCTTTCTTT	CATSRDRNWGLSSFF	TRBV15	.	TRBJ1-1	.
TGTGCCACCAGCGGGCGGGAGCGAGCAGATACGCAGTATTTT	CATSGRERADTQYF	TRBV15	TRBD2	TRBJ2-3	once
TGTGCCAGCAGTGAATATAGGGTTGGGTCGAACTACGAGCAGTACTTC	CASSEYRVGSNYEQYF	TRBV25-1	.	TRBJ2-7	.
TGTGCCAGCAGCTCCCGAGGGGAGACCCAGTACTTC	CASSSRGETQYF	TRBV7-9	.	TRBJ2-5	few
TGTGCCAGCAGTGCAGACAATTACAATGAGCAGTTCTTC	CASSADNYNEQFF	TRBV2	.	TRBJ2-1	.
TGCGCCAGCAGCTTGGATCAGGGGGCCGGCGAGCAGTACTTC	CASSLDQGAGEQYF	TRBV5-1	TRBD1	TRBJ2-7	.
TGTGCCAGCAGCTTGGATCCGGGACAGGGGAGTGAAAAACTGTTTTTT	CASSLDPGQGSEKLFF	TRBV11-1	TRBD1	TRBJ1-4	.
TGCGCCACCTCCGGGACAGGGCCCGCTCAGCCCCAGCATTTT	CATSGTGPAQPQHF	TRBV10-2	TRBD1	TRBJ1-5	.
TGTGCCAGTCAGACAGGGGGAGGTTCACCCCTCCACTTT	CASQTGGGSPLHF	TRBV19	TRBD1	TRBJ1-6	.
TGCAGTGCTGTCCAGGGACTCGGTGGATACGAGCAGTACTTC	CSAVQGLGGYEQYF	TRBV20-1	.	TRBJ2-7	many
TGTGCCAGCAGCTTAGCTGGCAGGGTAAATTCACCCCTCCACTTT	CASSLAGRVNSPLHF	TRBV7-3	.	TRBJ1-6	.
TGTGCCAGCAGTGAATACTGGAGGGATGATGAAGCTTTCTTT	CASSEYWRDDEAFF	TRBV25-1	.	TRBJ1-1	once
TGCAGCGGGAGGGACAGGGACACAGATACGCAGTATTTT	CSGRDRDTDTQYF	TRBV29-1	TRBD1	TRBJ2-3	few
TGTGCCACCAGTGGCGGGACAGGGACTGGGTCTACCTATGGCTACACCTTC	CATSGGTGTGSTYGYTF	TRBV24-1	TRBD1	TRBJ1-2	once
TGTGCCAGCAGTGGACAGCTACTAGCCAAAAACATTCAGTACTTC	CASSGQLLAKNIQYF	TRBV11-1	.	TRBJ2-4	.
TGCAGCGTTGAAGACCCCGGACAGGGCTATGGCTACACCTTC	CSVEDPGQGYGYTF	TRBV29-1	TRBD1	TRBJ1-2	once
TGTGCCAGCAGTAATCGTGACAGGGGGTGGATAGCTGGGGCCAACGTCCTGACTTTC	CASSNRDRGWIAGANVLTF	TRBV12-3/TRBV12-4	TRBD1	TRBJ2-6	.
TGTGCCAGCAGCTCCAAGACGGGACGCCAGCAGTTCTTC	CASSSKTGRQQFF	TRBV7-2	.	TRBJ2-1	.
TGCAGTGCTAGAGGGCACAGGGGGCGACCGTCCTACGAGCAGTACTTC	CSARGHRGRPSYEQYF	TRBV20-1	TRBD1	TRBJ2-7	.